This TCR beta chain was sequenced during a study of blood T cells in healthy people across ages. General study points: Donors of long life had a larger count of naive CD4+ cells and greater diversity than aged donors. Higher naive T cell percentage went strongly together with higher TCR beta diversity.

There are 17 residues in the CDR3. CDR1 MNHEY and CDR2 SMNVEV come from the germline V gene (reference sequence). Trimming cost V 5 bases and J 2 bases, with 19 bases left between them. It was with a sample-barcoded 5' primer and a J-beta primer mix that a second PCR of about 6 to 11 cycles was run. Sequencing of every sample gave 3 million or more CDR3-containing paired-end reads. One entry per CDR3 protein, called by TCRdb with MiXCR from the 5' RACE reads. This table has around 2 million distinct CDR3 sequences, about 39% appearing once. This clonotype was seen a few times. Antigen specificity is unknown.

Sequencing input: blood. The chain employs TRBV27 and TRBJ2-1; D is possibly TRBD1 (7 bases). The sequence was collected from a human donor in good health. The DNA for the CDR3 is TGTGCCAGCAGTCGAGGAGGGACAGTTCCGCCCTACAATGAGCAGTTCTTC. Translation gives CASSRGGTVPPYNEQFF.